This passage covers 2 T cell receptor beta chains from one sample sequenced in a study of shared clonotypes between healthy human individuals. Generated by immunoSEQ multiplex PCR, the TCRdb table keeps only in-frame clones and is missing some. In the table there are hundreds of thousands of clones, 90% to 96% of which are singletons. The sequenced sample was naive CD4+ T cells sorted from blood. Indicated subset: CD45RA+ positively selected. The receptors originated from a woman younger than 45 in good health.

This clone was picked up a small number of times. The V call is TRBV30, the J call TRBJ1-1; D uncertain. Germline assignment: CDR1 GTSNPN and CDR2 SVGIG (reference sequence). CDR3 length: 15 amino acids. Trimming took 0 bases from V and 3 from J, leaving 14 bases between them. The CDR3 nucleotides read TGTGCCTGGAGTGTCGCAGGAAGAAAGCACACTGAAGCTTTCTTT. Residues: CAWSVAGRKHTEAFF.

V and J are TRBV19 and TRBJ2-7; TRBD2 agrees at 12 bases. CDR3 size: 15 residues. J lost 6 bases, V lost 0 bases, and 3 bases had no gene match. Germline-derived CDR1 and CDR2 are LNHDA and SQIVND (reference sequence). This chain's CDR3 is CASSIETSGSSEQYF. In DNA, the CDR3 is TGTGCCAGTAGTATAGAGACTAGCGGGAGTTCCGAGCAGTACTTC.